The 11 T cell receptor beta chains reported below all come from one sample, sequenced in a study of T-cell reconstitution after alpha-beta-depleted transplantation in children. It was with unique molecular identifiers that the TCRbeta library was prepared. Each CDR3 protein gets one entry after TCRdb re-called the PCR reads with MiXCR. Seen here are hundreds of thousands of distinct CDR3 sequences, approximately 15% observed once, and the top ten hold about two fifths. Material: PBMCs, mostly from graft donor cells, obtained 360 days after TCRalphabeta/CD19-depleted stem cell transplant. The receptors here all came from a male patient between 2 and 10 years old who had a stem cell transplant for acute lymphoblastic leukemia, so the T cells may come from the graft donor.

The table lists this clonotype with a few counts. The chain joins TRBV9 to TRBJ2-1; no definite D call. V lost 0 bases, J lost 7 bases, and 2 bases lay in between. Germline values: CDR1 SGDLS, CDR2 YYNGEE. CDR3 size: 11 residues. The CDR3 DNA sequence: TGTGCCAGCAGCGTAGCTAATGAGCAGTTCTTC. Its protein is CASSVANEQFF.

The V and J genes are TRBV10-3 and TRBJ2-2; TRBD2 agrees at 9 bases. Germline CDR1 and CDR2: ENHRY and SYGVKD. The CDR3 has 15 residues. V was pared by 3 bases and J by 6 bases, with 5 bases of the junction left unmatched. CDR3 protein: CAISDGGGAPGELFF. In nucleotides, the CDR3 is TGTGCCATCAGTGACGGCGGGGGGGCCCCCGGGGAGCTGTTTTTT.

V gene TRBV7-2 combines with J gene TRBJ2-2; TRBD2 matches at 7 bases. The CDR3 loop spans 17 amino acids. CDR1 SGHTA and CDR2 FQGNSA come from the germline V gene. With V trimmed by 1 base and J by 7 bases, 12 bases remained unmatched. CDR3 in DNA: TGTGCCAGCAGCTTAGTGGCGATTCGGGGGGTTCACGGGGAGCTGTTTTTT. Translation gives CASSLVAIRGVHGELFF.

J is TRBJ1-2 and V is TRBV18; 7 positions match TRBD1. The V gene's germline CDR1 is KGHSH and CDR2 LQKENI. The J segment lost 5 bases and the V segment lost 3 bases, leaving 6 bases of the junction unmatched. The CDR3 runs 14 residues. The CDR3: CASSPIIQGYGYTF. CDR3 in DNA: TGTGCCAGCTCACCTATAATACAGGGGTATGGCTACACCTTC.

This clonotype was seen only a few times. In DNA form, the CDR3 reads TGTGCCAGCAGTTACTCGGGGCTCAGCAATCAGCCCCAGCATTTT. Translating gives CASSYSGLSNQPQHF. This rearrangement joins TRBV6-5 to TRBJ1-5; D is possibly TRBD1 (5 bases). V lost 0 bases and J 1 base, leaving 7 bases between the germline ends. The V gene's germline CDR1 is MNHEY and CDR2 SVGAGI. The CDR3 totals 15 residues.

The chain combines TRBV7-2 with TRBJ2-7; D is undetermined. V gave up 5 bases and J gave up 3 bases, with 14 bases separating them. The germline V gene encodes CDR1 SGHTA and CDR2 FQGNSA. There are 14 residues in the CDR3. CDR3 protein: CASSPRRADYEQYF. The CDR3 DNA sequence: TGTGCCAGCAGCCCCCGTAGGGCAGACTACGAGCAGTACTTC.

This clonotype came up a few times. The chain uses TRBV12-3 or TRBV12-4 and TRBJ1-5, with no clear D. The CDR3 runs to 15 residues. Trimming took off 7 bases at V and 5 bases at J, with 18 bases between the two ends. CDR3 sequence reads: CASTRRAQPDQPQHF. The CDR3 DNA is TGTGCCAGCACCCGACGGGCGCAGCCTGATCAGCCCCAGCATTTT.

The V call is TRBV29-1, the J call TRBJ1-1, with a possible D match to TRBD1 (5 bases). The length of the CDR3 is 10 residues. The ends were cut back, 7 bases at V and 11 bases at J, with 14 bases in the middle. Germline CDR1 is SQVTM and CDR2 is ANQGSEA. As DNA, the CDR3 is TGCAGCGGCCTCGGGACTTCGGCTTTCTTT. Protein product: CSGLGTSAFF.

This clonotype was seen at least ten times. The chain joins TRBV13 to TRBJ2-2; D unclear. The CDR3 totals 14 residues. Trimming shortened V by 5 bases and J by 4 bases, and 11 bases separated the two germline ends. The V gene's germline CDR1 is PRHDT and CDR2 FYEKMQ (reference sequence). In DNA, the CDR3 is TGTGCCAGCAGCCTGCGACCGGTCACCGGGGAGCTGTTTTTT. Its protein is CASSLRPVTGELFF.

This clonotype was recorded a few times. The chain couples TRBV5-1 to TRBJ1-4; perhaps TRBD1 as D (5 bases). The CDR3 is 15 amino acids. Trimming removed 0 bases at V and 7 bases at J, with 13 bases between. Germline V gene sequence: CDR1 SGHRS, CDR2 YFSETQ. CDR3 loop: CASSLVRGSGEKLFF. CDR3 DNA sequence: TGCGCCAGCAGCTTGGTTCGGGGGTCGGGTGAAAAACTGTTTTTT.

CDR3 amino acids: CASSQDPPTGGWTGELFF. CDR3 nucleotides: TGCGCCAGCAGCCAAGATCCACCTACGGGGGGCTGGACCGGGGAGCTGTTTTTT. The rearrangement links TRBV4-3 to TRBJ2-2, with D possibly matching TRBD2 (7 bases). This CDR3 has 18 amino acids. Trimming removed 0 bases from V and 5 bases from J, with 19 bases in between. CDR1 is LGHNA and CDR2 is YSLEER in the germline V gene.